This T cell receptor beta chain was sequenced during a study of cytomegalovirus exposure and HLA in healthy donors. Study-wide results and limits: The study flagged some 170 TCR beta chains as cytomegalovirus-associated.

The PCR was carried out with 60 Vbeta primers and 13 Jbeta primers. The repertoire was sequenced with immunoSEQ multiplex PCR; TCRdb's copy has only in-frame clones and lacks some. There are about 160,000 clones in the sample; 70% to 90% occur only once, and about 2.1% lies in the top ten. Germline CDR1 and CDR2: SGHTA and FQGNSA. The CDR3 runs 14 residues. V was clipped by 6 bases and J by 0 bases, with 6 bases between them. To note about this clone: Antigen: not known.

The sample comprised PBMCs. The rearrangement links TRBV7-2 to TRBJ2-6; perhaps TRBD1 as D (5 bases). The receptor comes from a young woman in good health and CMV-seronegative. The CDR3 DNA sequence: TGTGCCAGCAGAGACAGCTCTGGGGCCAACGTCCTGACTTTC. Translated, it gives CASRDSSGANVLTF.